This T cell receptor beta chain is drawn from a study of tumor and adjacent non-tumor tissue in lung cancer. Study-wide points: Normal lung showed higher cumulative top 100 clone frequency than tumor.

No cell sorting was done before RNA was extracted from the tissue. Distant lung tissue was collected more than 3 cm away from the tumor edge. Three rounds of nested PCR, following a modified ARM-PCR protocol, produced the TCRbeta library. Each CDR3 protein is one row after TCRdb ran MiXCR on the multiplex PCR reads. The sample lists about 48,000 distinct CDR3 sequences; around 67% were seen once. Note on this clonotype: What it binds is unknown. The junction differs from germline at one of its ends, possibly a read error.

The specimen was distant non-tumor lung tissue. This TCR was recovered from a woman in her 70s with non-small cell lung cancer.

The CDR3 spells CVISGTTFNQPQHF. The DNA for the CDR3 is TGTGTCATCAGTGGCACAACTTTCAATCAGCCCCAGCATTTT. The chain joins TRBV10-3 to TRBJ1-5; D unclear. CDR1 ENHRY and CDR2 SYGVKD come from the germline V gene. The CDR3 is 14 residues long.